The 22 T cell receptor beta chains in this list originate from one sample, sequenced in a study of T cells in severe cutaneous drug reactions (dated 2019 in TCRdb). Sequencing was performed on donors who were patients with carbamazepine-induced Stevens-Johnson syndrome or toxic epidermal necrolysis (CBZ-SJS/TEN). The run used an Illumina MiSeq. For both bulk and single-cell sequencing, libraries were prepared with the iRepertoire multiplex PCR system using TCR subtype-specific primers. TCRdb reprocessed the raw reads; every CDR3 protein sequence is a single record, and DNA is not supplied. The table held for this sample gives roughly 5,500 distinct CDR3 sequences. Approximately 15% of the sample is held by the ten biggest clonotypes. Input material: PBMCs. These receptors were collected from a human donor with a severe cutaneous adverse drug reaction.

The CDR3 spells CAISELTDISEQYF. The V and J genes are TRBV10-3 and TRBJ2-7. Germline values: CDR1 ENHRY, CDR2 SYGVKD. The CDR3 contains 14 residues.

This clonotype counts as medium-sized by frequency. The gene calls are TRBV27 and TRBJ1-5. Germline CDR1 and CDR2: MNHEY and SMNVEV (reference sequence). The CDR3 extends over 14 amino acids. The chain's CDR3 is CASSLSYSNQPQHF.

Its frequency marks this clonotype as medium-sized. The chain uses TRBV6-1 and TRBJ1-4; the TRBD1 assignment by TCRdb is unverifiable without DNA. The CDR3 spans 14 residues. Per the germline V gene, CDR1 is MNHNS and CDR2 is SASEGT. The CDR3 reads CASSRTAKNEKLFF.

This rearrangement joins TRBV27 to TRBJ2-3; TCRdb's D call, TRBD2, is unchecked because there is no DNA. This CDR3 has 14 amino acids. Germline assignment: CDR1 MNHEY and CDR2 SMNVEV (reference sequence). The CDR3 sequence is CASSVLAGTDTQYF.

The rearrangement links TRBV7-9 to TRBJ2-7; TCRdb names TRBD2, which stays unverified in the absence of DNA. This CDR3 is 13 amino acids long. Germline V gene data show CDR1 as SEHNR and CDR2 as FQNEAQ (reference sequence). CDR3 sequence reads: CASSLVGLAGDYF.

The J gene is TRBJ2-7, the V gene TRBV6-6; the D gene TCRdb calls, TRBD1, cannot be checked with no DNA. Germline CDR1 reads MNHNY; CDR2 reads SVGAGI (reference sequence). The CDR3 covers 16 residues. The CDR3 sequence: CASSYSRERGGYEQYF.

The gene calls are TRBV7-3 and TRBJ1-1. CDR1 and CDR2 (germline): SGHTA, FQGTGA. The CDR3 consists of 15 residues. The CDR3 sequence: CASSPPDSPATEAFF.

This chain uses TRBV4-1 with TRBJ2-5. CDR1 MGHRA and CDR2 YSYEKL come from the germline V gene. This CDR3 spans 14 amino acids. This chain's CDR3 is CASSQGQRQETQYF.

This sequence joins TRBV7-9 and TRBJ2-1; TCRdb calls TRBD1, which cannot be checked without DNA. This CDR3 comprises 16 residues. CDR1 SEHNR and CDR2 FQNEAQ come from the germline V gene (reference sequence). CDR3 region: CASSLGIGVEGNEQFF.

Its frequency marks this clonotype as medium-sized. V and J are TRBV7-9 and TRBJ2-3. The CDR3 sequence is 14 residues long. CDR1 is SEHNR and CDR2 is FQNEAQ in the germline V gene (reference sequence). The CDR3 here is CASSLDQNTDTQYF.

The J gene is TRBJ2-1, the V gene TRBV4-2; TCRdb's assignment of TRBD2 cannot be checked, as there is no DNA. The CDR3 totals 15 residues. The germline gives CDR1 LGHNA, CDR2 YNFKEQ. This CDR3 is CASSQVLATGNEQFF.

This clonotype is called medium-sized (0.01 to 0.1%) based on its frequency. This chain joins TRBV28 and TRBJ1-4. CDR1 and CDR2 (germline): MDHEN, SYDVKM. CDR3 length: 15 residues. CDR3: CASSLSPVTNEKLFF.

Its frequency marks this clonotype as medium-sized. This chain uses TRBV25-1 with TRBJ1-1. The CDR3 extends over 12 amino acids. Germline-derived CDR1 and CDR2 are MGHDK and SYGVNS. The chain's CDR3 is CASGTAGTEAFF.

The CDR3 is CASSPTGRGYTF. This rearrangement joins TRBV19 to TRBJ1-2; checking the TCRdb D call of TRBD1 is not possible without DNA. The CDR3 is made up of 12 amino acids. The germline gives CDR1 LNHDA, CDR2 SQIVND (reference sequence).

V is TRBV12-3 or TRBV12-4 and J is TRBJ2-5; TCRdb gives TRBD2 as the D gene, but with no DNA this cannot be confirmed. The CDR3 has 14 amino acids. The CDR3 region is CASSAESGVETQYF.

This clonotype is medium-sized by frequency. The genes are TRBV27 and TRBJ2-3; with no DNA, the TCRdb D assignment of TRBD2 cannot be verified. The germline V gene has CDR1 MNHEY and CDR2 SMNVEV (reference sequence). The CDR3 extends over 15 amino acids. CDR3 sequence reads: CASSLSGRAWDTQYF.

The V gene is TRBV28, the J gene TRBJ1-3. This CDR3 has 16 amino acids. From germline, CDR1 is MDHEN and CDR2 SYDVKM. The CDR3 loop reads CASSNWDNGIGNTIYF.

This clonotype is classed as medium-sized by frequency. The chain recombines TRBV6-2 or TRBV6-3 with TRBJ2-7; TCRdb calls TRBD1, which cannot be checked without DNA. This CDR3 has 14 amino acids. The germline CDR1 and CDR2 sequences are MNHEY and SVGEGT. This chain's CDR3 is CASSWDPTRVSEYF.

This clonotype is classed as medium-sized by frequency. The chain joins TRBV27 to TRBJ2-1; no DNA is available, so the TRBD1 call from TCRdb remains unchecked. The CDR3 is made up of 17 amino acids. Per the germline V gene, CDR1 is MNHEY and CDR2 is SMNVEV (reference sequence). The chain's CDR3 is CASSPSPAGGPYNEQFF.

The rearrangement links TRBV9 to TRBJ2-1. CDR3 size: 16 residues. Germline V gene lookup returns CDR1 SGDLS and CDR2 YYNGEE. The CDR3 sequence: CASSGLSGSSYNEQFF.

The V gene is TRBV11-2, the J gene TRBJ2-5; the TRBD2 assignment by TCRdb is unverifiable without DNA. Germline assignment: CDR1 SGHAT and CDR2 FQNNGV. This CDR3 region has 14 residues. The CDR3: CASSLAVLSETQYF.

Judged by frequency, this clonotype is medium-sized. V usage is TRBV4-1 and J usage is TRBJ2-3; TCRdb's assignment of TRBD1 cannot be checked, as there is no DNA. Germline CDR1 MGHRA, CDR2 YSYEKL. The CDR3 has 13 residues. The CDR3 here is CASSQPGVDTQYF.